A selection of T cell receptor beta chains follows, all from one sample in a study of human T cells and chemical hapten exposure. A single record per CDR3 protein comes from TCRdb applying MiXCR to the RACE reads. This sample has tens of thousands of distinct CDR3 sequences; about 32% occur once, and the top ten carry 8.9%. Sequencing was performed on whole blood, taken in connection with sensitization to the hapten diphenylcyclopropenone (DPC). Every receptor here comes from a man aged 35 to 55 with alopecia areata. Some clones in this sample may be carry-over from other donors' samples. CDR3s include the opening cysteine and the closing phenylalanine or tryptophan.

V: TRBV11-2; length: 17; CDR3: CASSPPLAGGWNNEQFF
V: TRBV2; length: 14; CDR3: CASSWTAGANVLTF
V: TRBV5-5; length: 14; CDR3: CASKVRLSTDTQYF
V: TRBV5-1; length: 15; CDR3: CASSLLLAGANEQFF
V: TRBV12-3/TRBV12-4; length: 13; CDR3: CASTDRGLGEQYF
V: TRBV28; length: 17; CDR3: CASSKPLAGANTGELFF
V: TRBV10-3; length: 14; CDR3: CAISSSRGFGEQYF
V: TRBV14; length: 16; CDR3: CASSEIAGGWGDTQYF
V: TRBV19; length: 15; CDR3: CASRPPQGYTGELFF
V: TRBV27; length: 17; CDR3: CASSRTPGTGGADEQFF